This T cell receptor (beta chain) was obtained from a study of response to subunit inactivated influenza vaccine. This clonotype was counted ten times or more. TCRdb used MiXCR to reprocess the RT-PCR reads, holding one entry per CDR3 protein. The sample carries under 550,000 distinct CDR3 sequences, approximately 7.2% recorded once. Per germline, CDR1 DFQATT and CDR2 SNEGSKA (reference sequence). The CDR3 spans 13 residues. V lost 2 bases, J lost 5 bases, and 4 bases stayed unmatched. The source of this sequence is a man aged 50 to 69 who received an inactivated influenza vaccine. The V gene is TRBV20-1, the J gene TRBJ1-1; 8 positions agree with TRBD1. The sequencing here drew on PBMCs from blood, taken approximately 25 months after vaccination. The CDR3 protein is CSARSGQGTEAFF. The CDR3, as DNA: TGCAGTGCTAGATCCGGACAGGGTACTGAAGCTTTCTTT.